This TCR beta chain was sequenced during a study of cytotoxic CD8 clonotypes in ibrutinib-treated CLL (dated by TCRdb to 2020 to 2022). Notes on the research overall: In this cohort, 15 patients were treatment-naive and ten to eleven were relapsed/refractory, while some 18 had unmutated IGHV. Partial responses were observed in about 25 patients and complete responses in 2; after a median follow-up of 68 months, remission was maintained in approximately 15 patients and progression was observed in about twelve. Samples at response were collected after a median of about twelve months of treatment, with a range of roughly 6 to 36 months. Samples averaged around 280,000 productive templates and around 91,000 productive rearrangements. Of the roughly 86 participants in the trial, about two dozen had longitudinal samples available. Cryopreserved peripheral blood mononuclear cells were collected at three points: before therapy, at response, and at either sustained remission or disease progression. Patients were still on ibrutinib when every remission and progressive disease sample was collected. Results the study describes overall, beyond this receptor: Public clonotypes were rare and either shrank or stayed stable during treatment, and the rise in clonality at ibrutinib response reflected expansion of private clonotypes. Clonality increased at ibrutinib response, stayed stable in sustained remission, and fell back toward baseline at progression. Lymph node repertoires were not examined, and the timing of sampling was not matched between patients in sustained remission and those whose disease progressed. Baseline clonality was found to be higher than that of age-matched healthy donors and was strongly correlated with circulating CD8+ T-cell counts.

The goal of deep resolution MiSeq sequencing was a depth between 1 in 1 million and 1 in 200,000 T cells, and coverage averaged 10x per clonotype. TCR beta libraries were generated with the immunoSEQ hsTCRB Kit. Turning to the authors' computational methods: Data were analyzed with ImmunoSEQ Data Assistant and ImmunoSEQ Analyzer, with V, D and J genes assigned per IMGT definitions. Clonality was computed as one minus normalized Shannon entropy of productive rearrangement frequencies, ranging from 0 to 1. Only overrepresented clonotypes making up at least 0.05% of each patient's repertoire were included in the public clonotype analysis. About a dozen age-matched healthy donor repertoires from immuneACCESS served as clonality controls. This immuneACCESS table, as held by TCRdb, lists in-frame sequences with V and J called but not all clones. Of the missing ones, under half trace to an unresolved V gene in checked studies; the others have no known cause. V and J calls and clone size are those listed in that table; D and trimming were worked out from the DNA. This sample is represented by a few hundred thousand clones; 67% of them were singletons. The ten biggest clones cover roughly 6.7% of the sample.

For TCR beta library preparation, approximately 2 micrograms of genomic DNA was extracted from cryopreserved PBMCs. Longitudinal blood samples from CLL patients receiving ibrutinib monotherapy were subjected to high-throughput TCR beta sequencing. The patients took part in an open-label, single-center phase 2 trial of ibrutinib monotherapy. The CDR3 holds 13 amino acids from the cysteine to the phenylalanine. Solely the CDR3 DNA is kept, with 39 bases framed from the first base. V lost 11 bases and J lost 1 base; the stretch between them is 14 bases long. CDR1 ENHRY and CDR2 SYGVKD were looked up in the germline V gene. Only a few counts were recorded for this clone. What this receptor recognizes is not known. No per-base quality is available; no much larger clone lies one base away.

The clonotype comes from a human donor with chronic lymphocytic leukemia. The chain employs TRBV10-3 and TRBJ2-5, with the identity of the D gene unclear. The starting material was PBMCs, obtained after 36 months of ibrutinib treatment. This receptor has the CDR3 CAVTPWTQETQYF. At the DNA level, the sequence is TGTGCCGTCACCCCATGGACCCAAGAGACCCAGTACTTC.